This passage covers 14 T cell receptor beta chains from one sample sequenced in a study of CXCR3-negative and CXCR3-positive naive CD8 T cells. The study made its TRB cDNA libraries by 5' RACE, adding UMI labels. TCRdb re-called the 5' RACE reads and gives one entry per CDR3 protein, without DNA. Here the sample table reports roughly 8,000 distinct CDR3 sequences. Sequencing input: naive CXCR3- CD8+ T cells from blood. Indicated subset: CD45RO-CCR7+CD27+CD95- naive CD8+ T cells lacking CXCR3 (TNR3-). These receptors were collected from a human donor in good health. Some clones in this sample may be carry-over from other donors' samples.

Its frequency marks this clonotype as medium-sized. The chain joins TRBV29-1 to TRBJ2-1; checking the TCRdb D call of TRBD1 is not possible without DNA. Germline values: CDR1 SQVTM, CDR2 ANQGSEA. The CDR3 runs to 13 residues. The CDR3 protein is CSVQGGSYNEQFF.

In terms of frequency, this clonotype is medium-sized. The gene calls are TRBV29-1 and TRBJ2-7; TCRdb's D call of TRBD2 is untestable without DNA. The CDR3 loop spans 13 amino acids. The germline V gene has CDR1 SQVTM and CDR2 ANQGSEA. The CDR3 sequence: CSIVALGSYEQYF.

The chain links TRBV11-2 to TRBJ2-7. The CDR3 consists of 13 residues. Germline V gene sequence: CDR1 SGHAT, CDR2 FQNNGV. CDR3 residues: CASSFDVAYEQYF.

This clonotype is medium-sized (0.01 to 0.1%) by frequency. The chain carries TRBV6-2 or TRBV6-3 and TRBJ2-7; TCRdb's assignment of TRBD1 cannot be checked, as there is no DNA. Germline V gives CDR1 MNHEY, CDR2 SVGEGT. This CDR3 region has 12 residues. CDR3 residues: CASGGGRYEQYF.

V gene TRBV29-1 combines with J gene TRBJ2-1; TCRdb indicates TRBD2, and absent DNA this call remains unverified. This CDR3 has 15 residues. Germline V gene sequence: CDR1 SQVTM, CDR2 ANQGSEA. The CDR3: CSSRGTPKTYNEQFF.

This rearrangement joins TRBV11-2 to TRBJ2-5; without DNA, the TCRdb call of TRBD1 cannot be checked. Germline lookup yields CDR1 SGHAT and CDR2 FQNNGV. This CDR3 is built from 13 residues. The chain's CDR3 is CASTSTGEETQYF.

The chain links TRBV11-2 to TRBJ1-4; there is no DNA to check the TCRdb D call of TRBD1. The CDR3 length is 20 residues. Germline V lookup: CDR1 SGHAT, CDR2 FQNNGV. CDR3 amino acids: CASTLGSVGAGLATNEKLFF.

This chain connects TRBV7-2 to TRBJ2-3; the D gene TCRdb calls, TRBD2, cannot be checked with no DNA. The CDR3 has 15 amino acids. Germline loops: CDR1 SGHTA, CDR2 FQGNSA. The CDR3 sequence is CASSLTSGGLDTQYF.

The chain uses TRBV9 and TRBJ2-7; TCRdb lists TRBD2, though no DNA is available to test this call. CDR1 is SGDLS, CDR2 YYNGEE, per germline. This CDR3 spans 17 amino acids. This CDR3 reads CASSPGGLAGVVNEQYF.

This clonotype ranks as medium-sized in terms of frequency. This chain connects TRBV29-1 to TRBJ2-7; the TCRdb D gene call, TRBD1, has no DNA to confirm it. The CDR3 loop spans 13 amino acids. Per the germline V gene, CDR1 is SQVTM and CDR2 is ANQGSEA. The CDR3 sequence: CSAKDPTVYEQYF.

This clonotype is classed as medium-sized by frequency. The V and J genes are TRBV2 and TRBJ1-2. This CDR3 is 15 amino acids long. Germline V gives CDR1 SNHLY, CDR2 FYNNEI. The CDR3 spells CASSEYEGVLYGYTF.

The V gene is TRBV21-1, the J gene TRBJ2-3; no DNA is available, so the TRBD2 call from TCRdb remains unchecked. TRBV21-1 is a pseudogene locus. The CDR3 has 17 amino acids. Here the CDR3 reads CARWGPGLATSTDTQYF.

This clonotype is identified as medium-sized from frequency. This chain connects TRBV15 to TRBJ2-7. CDR1 is LNHNV, CDR2 YYDKDF, per germline (reference sequence). The CDR3 covers 12 residues. CDR3 residues: CATSGGTYEQYF.

Measured by frequency, this clonotype is medium-sized (0.01 to 0.1%). The J gene is TRBJ2-6, the V gene TRBV19; with no DNA, the TCRdb D assignment of TRBD1 cannot be verified. Germline lookup yields CDR1 LNHDA and CDR2 SQIVND (reference sequence). The CDR3 consists of 15 residues. CDR3 region: CASSIGTAGANVLTF.